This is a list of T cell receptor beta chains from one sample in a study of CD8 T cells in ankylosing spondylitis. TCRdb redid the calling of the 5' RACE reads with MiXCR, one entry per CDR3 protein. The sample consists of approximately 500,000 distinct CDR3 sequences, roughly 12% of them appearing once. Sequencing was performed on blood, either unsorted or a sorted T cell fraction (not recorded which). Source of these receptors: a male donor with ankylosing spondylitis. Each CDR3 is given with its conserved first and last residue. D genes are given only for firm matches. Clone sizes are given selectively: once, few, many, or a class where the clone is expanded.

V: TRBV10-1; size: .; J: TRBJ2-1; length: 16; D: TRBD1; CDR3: CASSYDRDRGLNEQFF; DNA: TGCGCCAGCAGCTATGACCGGGACAGGGGGCTCAATGAGCAGTTCTTC
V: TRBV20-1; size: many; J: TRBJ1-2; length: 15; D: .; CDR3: CSARDRTGTNYGYTF; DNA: TGCAGTGCTAGAGATCGAACGGGGACTAACTATGGCTACACCTTC
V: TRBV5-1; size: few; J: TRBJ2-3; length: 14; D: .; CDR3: CASSLAQPADTQYF; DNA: TGCGCCAGCAGCTTGGCTCAGCCGGCAGATACGCAGTATTTT
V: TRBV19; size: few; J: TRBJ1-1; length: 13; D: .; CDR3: CASSIERNTEAFF; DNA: TGTGCCAGTAGTATAGAGAGAAACACTGAAGCTTTCTTT
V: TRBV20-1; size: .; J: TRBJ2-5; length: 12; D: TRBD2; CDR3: CSARGLAGTQYF; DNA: TGCAGTGCTAGAGGTCTAGCGGGGACCCAGTACTTC
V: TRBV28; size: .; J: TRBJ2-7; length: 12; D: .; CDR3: CASSFRGGEQYF; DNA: TGTGCCAGCAGTTTCAGAGGAGGCGAGCAGTACTTC
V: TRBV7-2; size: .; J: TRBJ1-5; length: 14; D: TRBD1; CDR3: CASSSGQTNQPQHF; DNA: TGTGCCAGCAGCTCGGGACAGACCAATCAGCCCCAGCATTTT
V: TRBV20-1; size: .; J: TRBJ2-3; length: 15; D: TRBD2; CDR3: CSASDAGGPTDTQYF; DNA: TGCAGTGCTAGTGACGCGGGAGGGCCGACAGATACGCAGTATTTT
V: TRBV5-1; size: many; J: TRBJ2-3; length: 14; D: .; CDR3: CASSPVGSTDTQYF; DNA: TGCGCCAGCAGCCCCGTAGGCAGTACAGATACGCAGTATTTT
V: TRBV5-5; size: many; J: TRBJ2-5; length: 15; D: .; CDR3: CASSLVVGPQETQYF; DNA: TGTGCCAGCAGCTTGGTGGTAGGGCCCCAAGAGACCCAGTACTTC
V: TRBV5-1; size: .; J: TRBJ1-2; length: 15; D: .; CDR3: CASSLNWEGNYGYTF; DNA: TGCGCCAGCAGCCTAAATTGGGAGGGTAACTATGGCTACACCTTC
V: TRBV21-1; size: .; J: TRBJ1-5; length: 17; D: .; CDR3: CASSKAQPRGPYQPQHF; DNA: TGTGCCAGCAGCAAAGCGCAGCCCAGGGGCCCTTATCAGCCCCAGCATTTT
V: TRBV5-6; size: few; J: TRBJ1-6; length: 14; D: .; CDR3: CASSLPRQNSPLHF; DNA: TGTGCCAGCAGCTTGCCAAGGCAAAATTCACCCCTCCACTTT
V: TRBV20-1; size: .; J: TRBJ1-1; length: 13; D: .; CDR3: CSARVAMNTEAFF; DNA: TGCAGTGCTAGAGTAGCGATGAACACTGAAGCTTTCTTT
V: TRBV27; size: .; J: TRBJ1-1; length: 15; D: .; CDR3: CASSLSWQENTEAFF; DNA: TGTGCCAGCAGTTTATCATGGCAGGAGAACACTGAAGCTTTCTTT
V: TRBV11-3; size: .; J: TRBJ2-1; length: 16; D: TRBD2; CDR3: CASSLLAGAGYNEQFF; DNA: TGTGCCAGCAGCTTGCTAGCGGGAGCGGGATACAATGAGCAGTTCTTC
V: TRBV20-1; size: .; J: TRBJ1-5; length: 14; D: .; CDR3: CSARATHSNQPQHF; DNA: TGCAGTGCTAGAGCCACACATAGCAATCAGCCCCAGCATTTT
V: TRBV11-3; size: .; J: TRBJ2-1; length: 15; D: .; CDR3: CASSLNAGSYNEQFF; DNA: TGTGCCAGCAGCTTAAACGCGGGGTCCTACAATGAGCAGTTCTTC
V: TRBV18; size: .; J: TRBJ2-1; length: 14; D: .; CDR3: CASSPQGLNNEQFF; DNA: TGTGCCAGCTCACCACAGGGGTTGAACAATGAGCAGTTCTTC
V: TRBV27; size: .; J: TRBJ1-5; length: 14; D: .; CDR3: CASSPGGTKQPQHF; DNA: TGTGCCAGCAGTCCGGGAGGAACCAAGCAGCCCCAGCATTTT
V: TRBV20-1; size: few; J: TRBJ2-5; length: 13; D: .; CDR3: CSASPTVGETQYF; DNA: TGCAGTGCTAGCCCCACGGTTGGGGAGACCCAGTACTTC
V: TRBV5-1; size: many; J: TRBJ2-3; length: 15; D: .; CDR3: CASSLSGTSTDTQYF; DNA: TGCGCCAGCAGCTTGTCGGGGACTAGCACAGATACGCAGTATTTT
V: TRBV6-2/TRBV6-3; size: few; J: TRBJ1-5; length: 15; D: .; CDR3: CASSSNRVMGQPQHF; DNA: TGTGCCAGCAGTTCTAACAGGGTAATGGGTCAGCCCCAGCATTTT
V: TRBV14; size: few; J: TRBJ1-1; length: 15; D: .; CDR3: CASSHRGYWNTEAFF; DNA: TGTGCCAGCAGCCATCGAGGGTACTGGAACACTGAAGCTTTCTTT
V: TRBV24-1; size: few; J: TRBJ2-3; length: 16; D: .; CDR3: CATATPGVGGTDTQYF; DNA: TGTGCCACCGCGACTCCGGGGGTTGGTGGCACAGATACGCAGTATTTT
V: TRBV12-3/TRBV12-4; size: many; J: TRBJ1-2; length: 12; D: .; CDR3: CASSPGFGGYTF; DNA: TGTGCCAGCAGTCCCGGGTTCGGCGGCTACACCTTC
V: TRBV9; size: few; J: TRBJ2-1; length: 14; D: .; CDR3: CASSVSVRKGEQFF; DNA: TGTGCCAGCAGCGTATCCGTACGTAAGGGTGAGCAGTTCTTC
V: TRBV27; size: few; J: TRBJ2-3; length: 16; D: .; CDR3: CASSYNRDWATDTQYF; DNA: TGTGCCAGCAGCTACAACCGGGACTGGGCCACAGATACGCAGTATTTT
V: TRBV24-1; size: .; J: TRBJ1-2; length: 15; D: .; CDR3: CATSDPRGPGDGYTF; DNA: TGTGCCACCAGTGATCCCCGGGGACCTGGGGATGGCTACACCTTC
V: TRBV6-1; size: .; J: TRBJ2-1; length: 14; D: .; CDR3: CASSEASPYNEQFF; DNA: TGTGCCAGCAGTGAAGCAAGCCCTTACAATGAGCAGTTCTTC
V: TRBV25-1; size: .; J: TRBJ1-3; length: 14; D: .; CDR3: CASTRSGSGNTIYF; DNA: TGTGCCAGCACCCGGTCGGGTTCGGGAAACACCATATATTTT
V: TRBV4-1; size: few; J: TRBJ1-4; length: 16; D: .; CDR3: CASSQDSWEPNEKLFF; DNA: TGCGCCAGCAGCCAAGATAGCTGGGAACCTAATGAAAAACTGTTTTTT
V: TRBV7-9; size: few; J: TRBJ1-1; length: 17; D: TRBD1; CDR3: CASSDRQGFSSDPEAFF; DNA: TGTGCCAGCAGCGACCGACAGGGTTTTTCCTCTGACCCTGAAGCTTTCTTT
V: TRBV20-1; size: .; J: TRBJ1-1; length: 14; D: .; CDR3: CSARKQLTNTEAFF; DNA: TGCAGTGCTAGAAAGCAGTTAACGAACACTGAAGCTTTCTTT
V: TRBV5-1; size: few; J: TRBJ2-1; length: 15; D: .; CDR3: CASSLGSVTYNEQFF; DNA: TGCGCCAGCAGTCTGGGTAGCGTCACCTACAATGAGCAGTTCTTC
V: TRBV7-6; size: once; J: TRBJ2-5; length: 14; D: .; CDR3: CASSSNRAGETQYF; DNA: TGTGCCAGCAGCTCGAACAGGGCCGGGGAGACCCAGTACTTC
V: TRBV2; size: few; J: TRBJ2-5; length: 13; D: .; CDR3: CASIAENQETQYF; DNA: TGTGCCAGCATTGCAGAGAATCAAGAGACCCAGTACTTC
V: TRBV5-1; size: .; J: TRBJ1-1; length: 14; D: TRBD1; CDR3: CASSLTGGETEAFF; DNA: TGCGCCAGCAGCCTAACAGGGGGAGAGACTGAAGCTTTCTTT
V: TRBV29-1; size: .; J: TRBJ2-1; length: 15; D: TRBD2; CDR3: CSVTPPAGVYNEQFF; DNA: TGCAGCGTAACCCCGCCAGCGGGAGTATACAATGAGCAGTTCTTC
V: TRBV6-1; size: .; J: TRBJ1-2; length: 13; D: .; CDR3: CASSRSGGYRYTF; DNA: TGTGCCAGCAGTCGGAGCGGGGGCTATCGCTACACCTTC
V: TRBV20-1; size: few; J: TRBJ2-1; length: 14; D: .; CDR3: CSARDPLADNEQFF; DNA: TGCAGTGCTAGAGATCCTTTAGCGGACAATGAGCAGTTCTTC
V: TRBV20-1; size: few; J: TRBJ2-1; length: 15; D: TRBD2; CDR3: CSASPGLEGYNEQFF; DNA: TGCAGTGCTAGCCCGGGACTAGAGGGCTACAATGAGCAGTTCTTC
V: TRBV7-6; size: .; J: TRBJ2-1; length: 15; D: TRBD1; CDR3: CASSLGQGAGNEQFF; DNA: TGTGCCAGCAGCTTAGGCCAGGGGGCGGGGAATGAGCAGTTCTTC
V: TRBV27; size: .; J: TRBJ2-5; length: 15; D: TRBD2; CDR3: CASSLGWTSQETQYF; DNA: TGTGCCAGCAGTTTAGGGTGGACTAGCCAAGAGACCCAGTACTTC
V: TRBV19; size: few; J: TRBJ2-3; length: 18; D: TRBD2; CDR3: CASSISGRPPLGTDTQYF; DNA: TGTGCCAGTAGTATAAGCGGGAGGCCTCCTCTAGGCACAGATACGCAGTATTTT
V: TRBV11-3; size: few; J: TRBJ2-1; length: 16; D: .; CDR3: CASSSGGGRLVNEQFF; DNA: TGTGCCAGCAGCTCTGGGGGGGGGCGCCTAGTGAATGAGCAGTTCTTC
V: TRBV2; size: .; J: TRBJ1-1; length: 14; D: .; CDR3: CASNRIRMNTEAFF; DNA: TGTGCCAGCAATAGAATCAGGATGAACACTGAAGCTTTCTTT
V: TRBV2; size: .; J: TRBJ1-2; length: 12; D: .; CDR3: CASSVSDYGYTF; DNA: TGTGCCAGCAGTGTTTCGGACTATGGCTACACCTTC
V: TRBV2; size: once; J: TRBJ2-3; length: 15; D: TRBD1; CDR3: CASRRQGAGTDTQYF; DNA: TGTGCCAGCAGAAGACAGGGGGCTGGCACAGATACGCAGTATTTT
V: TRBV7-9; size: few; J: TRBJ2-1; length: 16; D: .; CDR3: CASSLDGLDSYNEQFF; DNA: TGTGCCAGCAGCTTAGACGGGCTAGACTCCTACAATGAGCAGTTCTTC
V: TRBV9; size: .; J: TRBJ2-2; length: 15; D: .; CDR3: CASSKAESNTGELFF; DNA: TGTGCCAGCAGCAAAGCGGAATCGAACACCGGGGAGCTGTTTTTT